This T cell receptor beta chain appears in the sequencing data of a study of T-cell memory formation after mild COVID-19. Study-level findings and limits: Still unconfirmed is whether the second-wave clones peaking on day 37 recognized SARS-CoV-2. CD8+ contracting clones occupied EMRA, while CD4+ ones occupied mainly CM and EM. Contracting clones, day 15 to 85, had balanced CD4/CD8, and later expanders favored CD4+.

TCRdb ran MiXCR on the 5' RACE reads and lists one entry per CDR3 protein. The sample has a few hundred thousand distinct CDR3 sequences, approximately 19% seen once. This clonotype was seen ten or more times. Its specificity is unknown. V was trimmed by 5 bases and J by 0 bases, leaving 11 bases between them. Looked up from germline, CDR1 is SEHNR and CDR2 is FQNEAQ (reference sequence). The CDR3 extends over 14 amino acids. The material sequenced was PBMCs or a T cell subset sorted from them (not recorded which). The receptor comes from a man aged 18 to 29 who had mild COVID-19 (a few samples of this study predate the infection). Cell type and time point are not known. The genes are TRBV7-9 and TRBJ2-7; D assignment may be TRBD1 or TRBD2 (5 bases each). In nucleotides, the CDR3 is TGTGCCAGCAGCCTCGGGGCAAGCTCCTACGAGCAGTACTTC. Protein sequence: CASSLGASSYEQYF.